This T cell receptor beta chain emerged from a study of control samples from healthy donors and cancer patients. This CDR3 is built from 15 residues. CDR1 MNHNS and CDR2 SASEGT come from the germline V gene. V lost 0 bases to trimming and J lost 6 bases, with 15 bases between them. TCRdb keeps only in-frame clones here, not all; method: immunoSEQ multiplex PCR. This table holds roughly 180,000 clones, 85% to 95% found once. V usage is TRBV6-1 and J usage is TRBJ2-7; possible D gene TRBD1, 5 bases. This receptor was identified in a woman aged 60 to 75 in good health. Sequencing was carried out using blood. Here the CDR3 reads CASSEALQGLSEQYF. The CDR3 DNA follows: TGTGCCAGCAGTGAAGCGTTGCAGGGTCTTTCCGAGCAGTACTTC.